Listed here are 17 T cell receptor beta chains from one sample, sequenced in a study of vaccination effects on CD4 cells after COVID-19 (dated by TCRdb to the early 2020s). What these receptors recognize is not known. To prepare the library, the immunoSEQ multiplex PCR assay was applied. Not all clones reach the TCRdb copy of this immuneACCESS table, which keeps in-frame sequences only. Checked studies attribute under half of the gap to unresolved V genes and leave the rest unexplained. The sample data list 15,000 to 20,000 clones, and about 80% of these were observed just once. Of the sample, 15% to 20% falls within the top ten clones. To identify antigen-specific CD4+ T cell clonotypes by their expansion, the ViraFEST assay first stimulated PBMC with viral peptide pools and then applied TCR sequencing. After approximately 11 days of culture, CD4+ T cells were isolated with the EasySep CD4+ T cell isolation kit. Participants received two doses of either the BNT162b2 or the mRNA-1273 mRNA SARS-CoV-2 vaccine.

The sample in question was CD4+ T cells from PBMCs cultured with HCoV-NL63 spike peptides, obtained after COVID-19 vaccination. The label giving this sample's cell subset or site can be read as: HCoV-NL63 spike overlapping peptide pool stimulation. These receptors were collected from a human donor who received a COVID-19 vaccine.

The gene calls are TRBV4-1 and TRBJ1-4; D uncertain. Germline assignment: CDR1 MGHRA and CDR2 YSYEKL. The CDR3 consists of 13 residues. The V end was cut by 2 bases, the J end by 5 bases, with 6 bases between. CDR3 protein: CASSQWRNEKLFF. CDR3 DNA: TGCGCCAGCAGCCAATGGAGGAATGAAAAACTGTTTTTT.

The chain couples TRBV16 to TRBJ1-6; tentatively, D is TRBD1 (6 bases). The length of the CDR3 is 12 residues. V dropped 4 bases and J dropped 14 bases, with 12 bases sitting between them. Germline V gene lookup returns CDR1 KGHSY and CDR2 FQNENV. CDR3 nucleotides: TGTGCCAGCAGCCCTAACAGGGATTCCCTCCACTTT. It translates to CASSPNRDSLHF.

The chain employs TRBV6-5 and TRBJ1-5; D call uncertain. CDR3 length equals 13 residues. Trimming took 2 bases from V and 7 from J, leaving 9 bases between them. The germline CDR1 and CDR2 sequences are MNHEY and SVGAGI. DNA for the CDR3: TGTGCCAGCAGTTACATTCTGGGGCAGCCCCAGCATTTT. Translating it yields CASSYILGQPQHF.

The CDR3 DNA sequence: TGTGCCAGCACTCGGACAGGGGGGCAAAATTCACCCCTCCACTTT. Translating it yields CASTRTGGQNSPLHF. The chain joins TRBV6-5 to TRBJ1-6, with 10 bases that match TRBD1. This CDR3 contains 15 residues. V dropped 7 bases and J dropped 7; count of bases not matched to a gene: 7. CDR1 is MNHEY, CDR2 SVGAGI, per germline.

This chain connects TRBV7-9 to TRBJ1-1, with a weak D call TRBD1 (5 bases). Germline CDR1 SEHNR, CDR2 FQNEAQ (reference sequence). The V and J ends lost 6 bases and 2 bases respectively, with 19 bases between them. The CDR3 has 16 amino acids. CDR3 region: CASSWWGSLPNTEAFF. The CDR3 DNA reads as TGTGCCAGCAGTTGGTGGGGGTCGCTCCCCAACACTGAAGCTTTCTTT. Together with reference TRBV7-9 and TRBJ1-1, the CDR3 gives the full variable domain: DTGVSQNPRHKITKRGQNVTFRCDPISEHNRLYWYRQTLGQGPEFLTYFQNEAQLEKSRLLSDRFSAERPKGSFSTLEIQRTEQGDSAMYLCASSWWGSLPNTEAFFGQGTRLTVV.

The chain has TRBV5-4 and TRBJ2-6; a possible D gene is TRBD1 (7 bases). The CDR3 runs 16 residues. CDR1 and CDR2 (germline): SGHNT, YYREEE (reference sequence). V lost 4 bases and J 2 bases, leaving 13 bases between the germline ends. The CDR3 DNA reads TGTGCCAGCAGCGGGGGGACAGCGGCTGGGGCCAACGTCCTGACTTTC. It specifies CASSGGTAAGANVLTF.

The rearrangement uses TRBV5-4 and TRBJ1-1; D is undetermined. V was shortened by 1 base and J by 2 bases, with 18 bases between the two germline ends. This CDR3 has 17 residues. The germline V gene encodes CDR1 SGHNT and CDR2 YYREEE (reference sequence). CDR3 amino acids: CASSLLLLRDGNTEAFF. CDR3 sequence (DNA): TGTGCCAGCAGCTTGTTGCTCCTTAGAGACGGAAACACTGAAGCTTTCTTT.

The rearrangement links TRBV28 to TRBJ2-3; 8 bases agree with TRBD1. After removal of 7 bases from V and 0 bases from J, the junction contained 9 bases not matched to a gene. The CDR3 is 16 amino acids. Germline lookup yields CDR1 MDHEN and CDR2 SYDVKM. This CDR3 reads CASKRQGALSTDTQYF. The CDR3 nucleotides read TGTGCCAGCAAACGTCAGGGGGCTCTTAGCACAGATACGCAGTATTTT.

The chain combines TRBV5-1 with TRBJ2-1; the D call may be TRBD1 or TRBD2 (5 bases each). V was cut by 4 bases and J by 7 bases, with 15 bases left in between. The CDR3 contains 14 residues. Germline V gives CDR1 SGHRS, CDR2 YFSETQ. CDR3 DNA: TGCGCCAGCAGCCCCCGAGGTGAGGGGAATGAGCAGTTCTTC. Its protein is CASSPRGEGNEQFF.

V gene TRBV7-2 combines with J gene TRBJ2-1; 9 nucleotides match TRBD1. With V trimmed by 5 bases and J by 9 bases, 5 bases remained unmatched. The length of the CDR3 is 13 residues. Germline loops: CDR1 SGHTA, CDR2 FQGNSA. CDR3: CASSRTGGGEQFF. CDR3 coding DNA: TGTGCCAGCAGCAGAACAGGGGGCGGTGAGCAGTTCTTC.

The chain joins TRBV29-1 to TRBJ2-3; D is unresolved. This CDR3 spans 13 amino acids. Trimming removed 1 base from V and 0 bases from J, with 5 bases in between. Germline V gene lookup returns CDR1 SQVTM and CDR2 ANQGSEA. The CDR3 is CSVEVVSTDTQYF. For the CDR3, the DNA is TGCAGCGTTGAAGTGGTGAGCACAGATACGCAGTATTTT.

The rearrangement links TRBV24-1 to TRBJ1-5, with unresolved D. This CDR3 has 13 residues. Germline assignment: CDR1 KGHDR and CDR2 SFDVKD. V lost 8 bases, J lost 0 bases, and 7 bases lay in between. The CDR3: CATNSYSNQPQHF. As DNA, the CDR3 is TGTGCCACCAACAGCTATAGCAATCAGCCCCAGCATTTT.

This chain links TRBV5-1 with TRBJ2-3; 11 bases are a match to TRBD2. The CDR3 length is 15 residues. Germline values: CDR1 SGHRS, CDR2 YFSETQ. Trimming took 7 bases from V and 3 from J; bases not matched to a gene: 7. The CDR3 spells CASGSGLADTDTQYF. The CDR3 DNA sequence: TGCGCCAGCGGGTCGGGACTAGCGGATACAGATACGCAGTATTTT.

This clone appeared once. V is TRBV28 and J is TRBJ2-3; the D call may be TRBD1 or TRBD2 (6 bases each). CDR1 is MDHEN, CDR2 SYDVKM, per germline. There are 18 residues in the CDR3. The V gene lost 0 bases and the J gene lost 0 bases, with 16 bases spanning the gap. The DNA for the CDR3 is TGTGCCAGCAGTTTATGGGGTAGGGCGGGACATAGCACAGATACGCAGTATTTT. Its protein product is CASSLWGRAGHSTDTQYF.

This sequence joins TRBV28 and TRBJ2-7, with D possibly TRBD1 on 5 matching bases. V was cut by 3 bases and J by 0 bases, with 12 bases left in between. CDR1 is MDHEN and CDR2 is SYDVKM in the germline V gene. The CDR3 spans 15 residues. DNA of the CDR3: TGTGCCAGCAGTTTGGCAGGGTCCAGCTCCTACGAGCAGTACTTC. Amino acid sequence: CASSLAGSSSYEQYF.

The sample holds one count of this clone. The chain joins TRBV6-1 to TRBJ1-4; no clear D. Germline CDR1 MNHNS, CDR2 SASEGT. The CDR3 covers 13 residues. V dropped 2 bases and J dropped 4 bases, with 5 bases sitting between them. The CDR3, as DNA: TGTGCCAGCAGTGAACAGCTTAATGAAAAACTGTTTTTT. Its protein is CASSEQLNEKLFF.

The CDR3 sequence: CASSEAIQGWEKLFF. The CDR3 DNA is TGTGCCAGCAGTGAAGCGATCCAGGGTTGGGAAAAACTGTTTTTT. V is TRBV6-1 and J is TRBJ1-4; perhaps TRBD1 as D (5 bases). V lost 0 bases to trimming and J lost 8 bases, with 13 bases between them. CDR3 length: 15 residues. Germline-derived CDR1 and CDR2 are MNHNS and SASEGT.